The present T cell receptor (beta chain) was sequenced within a study of shared clonotypes between healthy human individuals (dated by TCRdb to about 2020). Regarding the complete study: A few men and two women, aged 18 to 49 years, made up the cohort. To estimate repertoire size and how much clonotype sharing occurs between individuals, the study deeply sequenced the blood TCR repertoires of about 5 healthy adults. For each donor, three plates each were used for CD4 naive and CD4 memory, two plates were used for CD8 naive, and one plate was used for CD8 memory. Leukapheresis yielded between about 0.94 and 8.9 billion PBMCs per donor. Different laboratories and diverse techniques were used to prepare libraries and sequence TCR repertoires, to increase sequencing depth and limit assay-specific biases.

Healthy HIV-negative adults with no recently reported acute infections or vaccinations were included as donors. Every donor was a Caucasian adult residing in Nashville, Tennessee, USA. Magnetic negative selection was used to enrich CD4+ T cells, after which naive cells were positively selected on CD45RA and the negative fraction became the memory subset. Blood was obtained by leukapheresis, after which PBMCs were separated by Ficoll-Histopaque density gradient centrifugation and cryopreserved in liquid nitrogen vapor phase. Purity and quantity of every magnetically sorted T cell population were checked by analytical flow cytometry. From each sorted fraction, genomic DNA was isolated and quantified by UV absorbance on a Nanodrop 2000c. Using the deep immunoSEQ assay, multiplex PCR amplified TCR CDR3 regions from genomic DNA. For each cell subset, the extracted genomic DNA was distributed evenly across all wells of several immunoSEQ 96-well plates, and each plate served as one replicate. Each replicate PCR for sorted subsets received about 0.2 ug genomic DNA, equal to tens of thousands of T cell genomes. Purified libraries were measured with a Qubit 3.0 fluorometer, size-checked on a Bioanalyzer 2100, and measured again with the KAPA Library Quantification kit. Every immunoSEQ 96-well plate was sequenced on a separate single-read 150-cycle Illumina NextSeq 550 flow cell. On the authors' methods: Because the immunoSEQ output included only junctional sequences and no quality scores, the filtering could not be the same as the filtering used for full-length reads. To assign V/J genes and CDR3, sequences were annotated using PyIR, a Python wrapper for IgBLAST v1.9, with IMGT germline references. Reads were filtered out if the reads had weak V/J assignments (E-value above 1e-6), no CDR3, stop codons, out-of-frame junctions, or ambiguous translated residues. V3J clonotypes were defined as sequences sharing the same inferred V gene, J gene, and CDR3 amino acid sequence. To compute the percentage overlap between repertoires, the number of shared unique clonotypes was divided by the size of the smaller repertoire. Richness of each repertoire was evaluated using RTK rarefaction, the Chao1 estimator, and Recon v2.1 estimates of unobserved clonotypes. For all TCRbeta clonotypes obtained by the gDNA method from several donors, generation probabilities were computed with OLGA. The table was pulled from immuneACCESS by TCRdb, which kept in-frame rearrangements only. Such tables lose some clones; where checked, under half of the loss comes from unresolved V genes, and the rest has no known cause. V, J and clone size were drawn from that table, and D and trimming were deduced from the DNA. The sample table lists about 2.3 million clones, approximately 93% of them with a count of one. In total, the top ten clones hold under 0.45% of the sample.

Worth noting for this clone: It lacks a known antigen. Base qualities were left out, and no much larger clone turns up one base away.

Beyond this particular receptor, the publication reports: Naive subsets generally had larger estimated clonotype richness than memory subsets. Only blood was sampled, and tissue TCR repertoires likely differ from those in blood. Clonotypes shared by all four sorted-subset donors showed higher generation probabilities than non-shared clonotypes. The small number of donors limited the genetic and exposure-history diversity represented. Approximately 5% of naive CD4, around 3.5% of naive CD8, approximately 2.2% of memory CD4, and 0.4% of memory CD8 clonotypes were shared across several donors. Pairwise subsampling led to the expectation that sequencing depth would affect the degree of clonotype sharing among donors. Even with the large sequencing depth, rarefaction of the sorted-subset datasets indicated that sequencing was incomplete.

The CDR3 sequence holds 19 residues, the cysteine and phenylalanine included. The read is trimmed to its CDR3 DNA, 57 bases read in frame from base 1. The germline V gene provides CDR1 LGHNA and CDR2 YNFKEQ. V loses 1 base, J loses 1 base, and the germline ends lie 20 bases apart. Sequencing used naive CD4+ T cells from PBMCs. According to the study, the label for this sample's cell subset or site signals: CD45RA+ positively selected. The receptor chain draws on TRBV4-2 and TRBJ2-1; TRBD2 might be the D gene, on 5 matching bases. The source is a man aged 18 to 29 in good health. Some clones in this sample may be carry-over from other donors' samples. The CDR3 here reads CASSQGPFTGRVSYNEQFF. The nucleotide sequence is given as TGTGCCAGCAGCCAAGGCCCCTTCACCGGGCGGGTATCCTACAATGAGCAGTTCTTC.